This TCR beta chain originates from a study of cytomegalovirus exposure and HLA in healthy donors. The method was immunoSEQ multiplex PCR; TCRdb's version includes in-frame clones alone and lacks a portion of them. The sample has tens of thousands of clones, more than 75% seen once; the top ten hold 2% to 2.5%. In the case of this clone: Its antigen is unidentified.

Germline CDR1 is MGHRA and CDR2 is YSYEKL. CDR3 length: 18 residues. Deletions cut 0 bases from V and 5 bases from J, with 22 bases between. Broader study findings: The study flagged approximately 180 TCR beta chains as cytomegalovirus-associated. Across donors, most TCRs were seen rarely, yet some public ones were widespread.

J is TRBJ1-2 and V is TRBV4-1; D unresolved. This TCR was sampled from a young man in good health and CMV-seronegative. Sequenced: PBMCs. The CDR3, as DNA: TGCGCCAGCAGCCAAGATCTTGACGGACTACAGAGGGCTTATGGCTACACCTTC. Translated, it gives CASSQDLDGLQRAYGYTF.